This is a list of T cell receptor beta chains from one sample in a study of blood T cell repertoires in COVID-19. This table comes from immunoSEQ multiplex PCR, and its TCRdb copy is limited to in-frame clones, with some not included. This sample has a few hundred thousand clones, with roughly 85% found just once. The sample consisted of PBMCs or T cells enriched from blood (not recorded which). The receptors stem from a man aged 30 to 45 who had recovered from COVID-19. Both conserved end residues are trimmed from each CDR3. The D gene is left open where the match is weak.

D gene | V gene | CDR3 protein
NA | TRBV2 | ASKTGEEKLF
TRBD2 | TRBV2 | ASQDAGGSYEQY
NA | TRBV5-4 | ASSLGREIDTIY
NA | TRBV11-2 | ASSLDLSGYTEAF
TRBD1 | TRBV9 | ASSVVVGQGSNYGYT
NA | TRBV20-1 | SARLQGG
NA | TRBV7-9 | ASSPGGTFNEQF
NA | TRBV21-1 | ASSKGPFSDNQPQH
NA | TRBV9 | ASSRGGGDGYT
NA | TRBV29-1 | SVVGGSQSYGYT
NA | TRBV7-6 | ASSSRDTDQPQH
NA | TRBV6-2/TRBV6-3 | ASSYGIPGTAHGNTIY
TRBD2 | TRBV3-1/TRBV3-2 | ASRTSGGGTDTQY
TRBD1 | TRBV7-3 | ASAQGVTETQY
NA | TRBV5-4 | ASSLDRALIYGYT
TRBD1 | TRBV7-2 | ASSSKSGTGRTDTQY
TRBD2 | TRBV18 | ASSPGRGRVEQY
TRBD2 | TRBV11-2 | ASSRRLAGYLHGEQF
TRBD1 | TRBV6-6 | ASSPNNRGLGNEKLF
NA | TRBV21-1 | ASSKRTENSPLH